The 23 T cell receptor beta chains in this list originate from one sample, sequenced in a study of OX40 agonist ivuxolimab in advanced cancers. Assay used: immunoSEQ multiplex PCR; TCRdb lists only in-frame clones, some missing. The sample carries roughly 100,000 clones, 90% recorded once. This specimen was CD4+ or CD8+ T cells sorted from blood, taken in a trial of the OX40 agonist ivuxolimab. The origin of the receptors is an adult with an advanced solid tumor such as melanoma, head and neck, liver or kidney cancer.

The V gene is TRBV10-2, the J gene TRBJ1-2; 9 nucleotides line up with TRBD1. This CDR3 spans 16 amino acids. Germline trimming cut 2 bases from V and 0 bases from J; bases unmatched to any gene: 4. CDR1 and CDR2 (germline): WSHSY, SAAADI. CDR3 residues: CASSEPGQGPNYGYTF. CDR3 in DNA: TGCGCCAGCAGTGAGCCGGGACAGGGCCCTAACTATGGCTACACCTTC.

CDR3 sequence reads: CANGGTGTPNNEKLFF. CDR3 nucleotides: TGTGCCAACGGGGGGACAGGCACCCCCAATAATGAAAAACTGTTTTTT. The rearrangement uses TRBV28 and TRBJ1-4; 8 bases map to TRBD1. The germline gives CDR1 MDHEN, CDR2 SYDVKM. The length of the CDR3 is 16 residues. V lost 10 bases, J lost 4 bases, and 14 bases stayed unmatched. Based on the CDR3 plus reference TRBV28 and TRBJ1-4, the full variable domain is DVKVTQSSRYLVKRTGEKVFLECVQDMDHENMFWYRQDPGLGLRLIYFSYDVKMKEKGDIPEGYSVSREKKERFSLILESASTNQTSMYLCANGGTGTPNNEKLFFGSGTQLSVL.

The chain employs TRBV5-6 and TRBJ2-7; D call uncertain. Trimming shortened V by 2 bases and J by 5 bases, and 11 bases separated the two germline ends. The CDR3 is 13 residues long. Germline V gene data show CDR1 as SGHDT and CDR2 as YYEEEE. The CDR3 here is CASSFGGSDEQYF. Written as DNA, the CDR3 is TGTGCCAGCAGCTTCGGCGGCAGCGACGAGCAGTACTTC.

This chain joins TRBV7-7 and TRBJ2-2; D remains ambiguous. The V end was cut by 2 bases, the J end by 4 bases, with 5 bases between. This CDR3 has 13 residues. From germline, CDR1 is SSHAT and CDR2 FNYEAQ (reference sequence). DNA for the CDR3: TGTGCCAGCAGCTTATTGAGCACCGGGGAGCTGTTTTTT. Amino acids: CASSLLSTGELFF.

The chain recombines TRBV19 with TRBJ1-2; D is perhaps TRBD1 (6 bases). The CDR3 has 14 amino acids. V shed 4 bases and J shed 5 bases, with 14 bases lying between them. CDR1 is LNHDA, CDR2 SQIVND, per germline (reference sequence). As DNA, the CDR3 is TGTGCCAGTAGTAACCCAGGGGAAAGATATGGCTACACCTTC. Protein product: CASSNPGERYGYTF.

The chain links TRBV7-9 to TRBJ2-7; TRBD1 agrees at 8 bases. CDR3 length equals 15 residues. Germline CDR1 and CDR2: SEHNR and FQNEAQ (reference sequence). V lost 2 bases to trimming and J lost 4 bases; unmatched junction nucleotides: 7. CDR3: CASSLSQGAMYEQYF. CDR3 DNA sequence: TGTGCCAGCAGCTTATCGCAGGGGGCTATGTACGAGCAGTACTTC.

The chain carries TRBV4-2 and TRBJ1-5, with TRBD1 matching over 10 bases. Trimming cost V 4 bases and J 5 bases; bases outside gene matches: 8. The CDR3 length is 16 residues. The germline V gene has CDR1 LGHNA and CDR2 YNFKEQ. The CDR3 DNA is TGTGCCAGCAGCCCCCCCAGGACAGGGGGGTATCAGCCCCAGCATTTT. This gives the protein CASSPPRTGGYQPQHF.

The chain carries TRBV6-6 and TRBJ2-7; possibly TRBD2 for D (5 bases). In germline, CDR1 is MNHNY, CDR2 SVGAGI (reference sequence). Trimming removed 10 bases from V and 2 bases from J, with 12 bases in between. CDR3 length equals 12 residues. The CDR3 reads CAIKSGPYEQYF. The CDR3 region has the DNA TGTGCCATCAAGAGCGGCCCCTACGAGCAGTACTTC.

This clone was observed a handful of times. The rearrangement joins TRBV28 to TRBJ2-7, with D possibly called TRBD1 or TRBD2 (5 bases each). The CDR3 is made up of 16 amino acids. Germline V gene data show CDR1 as MDHEN and CDR2 as SYDVKM. Trimming took 4 bases from V and 3 from J, leaving 19 bases between them. The CDR3 loop reads CASSSSGTRKDYEQYF. Written as DNA, the CDR3 is TGTGCCAGCAGTTCCTCCGGGACGCGCAAGGACTACGAGCAGTACTTC. Looking up the rest from reference TRBV28 and TRBJ2-7 gives the full variable domain: DVKVTQSSRYLVKRTGEKVFLECVQDMDHENMFWYRQDPGLGLRLIYFSYDVKMKEKGDIPEGYSVSREKKERFSLILESASTNQTSMYLCASSSSGTRKDYEQYFGPGTRLTVT.

J is TRBJ2-1 and V is TRBV30; 7 bases line up with TRBD2. The CDR3 has 15 amino acids. V shed 3 bases and J 2 bases; nucleotides not matched to a gene: 7. In germline, CDR1 is GTSNPN, CDR2 SVGIG (reference sequence). This chain's CDR3 is CAWRTVGGAYNEQFF. In DNA form, the CDR3 reads TGTGCCTGGAGGACGGTGGGGGGGGCCTACAATGAGCAGTTCTTC.

This rearrangement joins TRBV5-4 to TRBJ2-5, with TRBD2 identical over 10 bases. The germline V gene encodes CDR1 SGHNT and CDR2 YYREEE (reference sequence). The CDR3 has 16 amino acids. Germline trimming cut 3 bases from V and 2 bases from J; bases unmatched to any gene: 7. The DNA of the CDR3 is TGTGCCAGCAGCTCCGGACTAGCGGTTCAGCAAGAGACCCAGTACTTC. It codes for CASSSGLAVQQETQYF.

The genes are TRBV2 and TRBJ1-6; TRBD1 matches at 7 bases. Germline V gene lookup returns CDR1 SNHLY and CDR2 FYNNEI. The trim removed 8 bases at V and 10 bases at J, leaving 11 bases unmatched. The CDR3 consists of 14 residues. The CDR3 DNA follows: TGTGCCAGCCGAGGGGGGACAGTGGCGTCACCCCTCCACTTT. Encoded protein: CASRGGTVASPLHF.

The CDR3 is CASSPRPDTQYF. DNA of the CDR3: TGTGCCAGCTCACCACGACCAGATACGCAGTATTTT. This chain uses TRBV18 with TRBJ2-3; D unresolved. The germline V gene encodes CDR1 KGHSH and CDR2 LQKENI. V shed 1 base and J shed 4 bases, with 3 bases lying between them. The CDR3 loop spans 12 amino acids. Combining the CDR3 with reference TRBV18 and TRBJ2-3 gives the whole variable domain NAGVMQNPRHLVRRRGQEARLRCSPMKGHSHVYWYRQLPEEGLKFMVYLQKENIIDESGMPKERFSAEFPKEGPSILRIQQVVRGDSAAYFCASSPRPDTQYFGPGTRLTVL.

This chain joins TRBV5-1 and TRBJ1-4; no definite D call. Looked up from germline, CDR1 is SGHRS and CDR2 is YFSETQ. The CDR3 has 15 residues. Between the trimmed V and J ends, which lost 1 base and 1 base, there was a span of 8 bases. The DNA for the CDR3 is TGCGCCAGCAGCTTGTTTTCGGGAACTAATGAAAAACTGTTTTTT. Its translation: CASSLFSGTNEKLFF. Looking up the rest from reference TRBV5-1 and TRBJ1-4 gives the full variable domain: KAGVTQTPRYLIKTRGQQVTLSCSPISGHRSVSWYQQTPGQGLQFLFEYFSETQRNKGNFPGRFSGRQFSNSRSEMNVSTLELGDSALYLCASSLFSGTNEKLFFGSGTQLSVL.

The chain's CDR3 is CASGLGGDYNEQFF. CDR3 in DNA: TGTGCTAGTGGTTTGGGGGGGGACTACAATGAGCAGTTCTTC. The chain is built from TRBV12-5 and TRBJ2-1, with D possibly matching TRBD2 (6 bases). V lost 1 base and J lost 3, with 7 bases in between. Germline V gene sequence: CDR1 LGHNT, CDR2 FRNRAP. CDR3 length equals 14 residues.

The chain combines TRBV2 with TRBJ2-3; 11 nucleotides match TRBD2. Germline V gives CDR1 SNHLY, CDR2 FYNNEI. Trimming took 6 bases from V and 9 from J; bases not matched to a gene: 11. The CDR3 length is 15 residues. CDR3: CASSRLAGSEGTQYF. The CDR3 bases are TGTGCCAGCAGCCGACTAGCGGGGTCCGAAGGGACGCAGTATTTT.

The V and J genes are TRBV19 and TRBJ2-4, with 7 bases identical to TRBD1. The CDR3 runs to 14 residues. J was trimmed by 8 bases and V by 5 bases; bases with no gene match: 9. Germline CDR1 LNHDA, CDR2 SQIVND (reference sequence). The CDR3 is CASSPLDRVDIQYF. Written as DNA, the CDR3 is TGTGCCAGTAGTCCTCTTGACAGGGTTGACATTCAGTACTTC.

In DNA, the CDR3 is TGTGCCAGCTCACCACCGACAGGGGAGGACGAGCAGTACTTC. It is translated as CASSPPTGEDEQYF. The chain recombines TRBV18 with TRBJ2-7, with 8 bases fitting TRBD1. The trim removed 0 bases at V and 5 bases at J, leaving 3 bases unmatched. Germline assignment: CDR1 KGHSH and CDR2 LQKENI. The CDR3 extends over 14 amino acids. Based on the CDR3 plus reference TRBV18 and TRBJ2-7, the full variable domain is NAGVMQNPRHLVRRRGQEARLRCSPMKGHSHVYWYRQLPEEGLKFMVYLQKENIIDESGMPKERFSAEFPKEGPSILRIQQVVRGDSAAYFCASSPPTGEDEQYFGPGTRLTVT.

The V gene is TRBV18, the J gene TRBJ2-2, with 7 bases matching TRBD1. This CDR3 is 15 amino acids long. From germline, CDR1 is KGHSH and CDR2 LQKENI. V trimming: 10 bases; J trimming: 1 base; junction bases outside the gene matches: 9. The CDR3 sequence is CATPTGTENTGELFF. CDR3 DNA: TGTGCCACTCCGACCGGGACAGAGAACACCGGGGAGCTGTTTTTT. Using reference TRBV18 and TRBJ2-2 for the parts outside the CDR3, the full variable domain is NAGVMQNPRHLVRRRGQEARLRCSPMKGHSHVYWYRQLPEEGLKFMVYLQKENIIDESGMPKERFSAEFPKEGPSILRIQQVVRGDSAAYFCATPTGTENTGELFFGEGSRLTVL.

In its sample, this clone was seen a few times. This sequence joins TRBV5-1 and TRBJ2-2; unclear D gene. The CDR3 is 16 amino acids. Trimming stripped 4 bases from V and 0 bases from J, with 13 bases between. Germline assignment: CDR1 SGHRS and CDR2 YFSETQ. The CDR3 here is CASSVDVATNTGELFF. The CDR3 DNA sequence: TGCGCCAGCAGCGTGGACGTGGCGACGAACACCGGGGAGCTGTTTTTT.

The CDR3 region has the DNA TGTGCAGGCCCGCGGAGCTCGCGCACAGATACGCAGTATTTT. It codes for CAGPRSSRTDTQYF. V and J are TRBV12-2 and TRBJ2-3; the table's D gene call, TRBD2, was not cross checked with the DNA. TRBV12-2 is classified as a pseudogene. The length of the CDR3 is 14 residues.

Concerning this clone: This sample also contains other DNA sequences that code for the same CDR3. This chain links TRBV5-1 with TRBJ1-1, with D tentatively TRBD1 (5 bases). This CDR3 is 13 amino acids long. Germline CDR1 reads SGHRS; CDR2 reads YFSETQ. V was shortened by 1 base and J by 2 bases, with 6 bases between the two germline ends. CDR3 nucleotides: TGCGCCAGCAGCTTGCAGGGAAACACTGAAGCTTTCTTT. Protein product: CASSLQGNTEAFF.

This chain links TRBV7-2 with TRBJ1-3; D ambiguous. This CDR3 has 12 residues. Trimming stripped 3 bases from V and 10 bases from J, with 10 bases between. In germline, CDR1 is SGHTA, CDR2 FQGNSA. CDR3 coding DNA: TGTGCCAGCAGCTTGGGCCTTGGGACCATATATTTT. Translating gives CASSLGLGTIYF.